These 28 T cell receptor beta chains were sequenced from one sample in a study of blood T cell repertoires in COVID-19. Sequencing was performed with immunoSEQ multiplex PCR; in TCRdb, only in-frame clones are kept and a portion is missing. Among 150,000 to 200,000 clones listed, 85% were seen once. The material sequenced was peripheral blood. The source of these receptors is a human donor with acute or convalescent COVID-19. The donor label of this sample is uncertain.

The CDR3, as DNA: TGTGCCAGCGGGACTAAAACGTTCCAAGAGACCCAGTACTTC. It specifies CASGTKTFQETQYF. The chain is built from TRBV5-4 and TRBJ2-5, with TRBD2 matching 7 bases. Trimming at V came to 7 bases and at J to 1 base, leaving 7 bases not matched to a gene. Germline CDR1 is SGHNT and CDR2 is YYREEE (reference sequence). The CDR3 spans 14 residues.

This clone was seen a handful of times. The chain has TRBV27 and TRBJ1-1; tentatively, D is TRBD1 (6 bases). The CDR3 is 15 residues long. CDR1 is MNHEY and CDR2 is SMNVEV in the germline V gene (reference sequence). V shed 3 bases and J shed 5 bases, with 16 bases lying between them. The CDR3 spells CASSLSLTGKTEAFF. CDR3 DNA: TGTGCCAGCAGTTTGTCCCTTACAGGGAAAACTGAAGCTTTCTTT.

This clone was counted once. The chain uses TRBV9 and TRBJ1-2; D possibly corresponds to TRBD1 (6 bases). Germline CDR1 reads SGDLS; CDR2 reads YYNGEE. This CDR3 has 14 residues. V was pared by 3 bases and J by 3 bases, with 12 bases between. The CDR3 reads CASSAGTFDYGYTF. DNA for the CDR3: TGTGCCAGCAGCGCCGGGACATTCGACTATGGCTACACCTTC.

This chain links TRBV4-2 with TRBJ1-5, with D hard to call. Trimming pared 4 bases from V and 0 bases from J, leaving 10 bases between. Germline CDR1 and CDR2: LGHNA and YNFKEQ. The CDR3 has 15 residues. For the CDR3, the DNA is TGTGCCAGCAGCCTCGACATTAGTAGCAATCAGCCCCAGCATTTT. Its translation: CASSLDISSNQPQHF.

The CDR3 protein is CASSLGPVSGANVLTF. As DNA, the CDR3 is TGTGCCAGCAGTTTGGGGCCGGTCTCTGGGGCCAACGTCCTGACTTTC. This chain joins TRBV27 and TRBJ2-6; D perhaps matches TRBD1 (5 bases). The germline V gene has CDR1 MNHEY and CDR2 SMNVEV (reference sequence). Trimming removed 3 bases at V and 0 bases at J, with 9 bases between. The CDR3 consists of 16 residues.

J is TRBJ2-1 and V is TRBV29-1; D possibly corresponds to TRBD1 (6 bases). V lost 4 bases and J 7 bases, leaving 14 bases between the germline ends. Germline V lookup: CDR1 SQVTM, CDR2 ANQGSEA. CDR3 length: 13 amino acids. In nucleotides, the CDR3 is TGCAGCGTTGGAATGGACAGAGGTAATGAGCAGTTCTTC. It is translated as CSVGMDRGNEQFF.

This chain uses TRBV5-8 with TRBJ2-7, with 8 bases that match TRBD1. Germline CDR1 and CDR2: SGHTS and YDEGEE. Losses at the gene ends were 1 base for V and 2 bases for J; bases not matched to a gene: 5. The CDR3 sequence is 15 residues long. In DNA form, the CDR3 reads TGTGCCAGCAGCTTGCGGGACAGGCCCACCTACGAGCAGTACTTC. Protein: CASSLRDRPTYEQYF.

This CDR3 reads CASSLPGQSSGNTIYF. For the CDR3, the DNA is TGTGCCAGCAGCCTACCGGGACAGAGCTCTGGAAACACCATATATTTT. The rearrangement links TRBV28 to TRBJ1-3; 7 bases are a match to TRBD1. CDR3 length equals 16 residues. The ends lost 6 bases at V and 0 bases at J; junction bases unmatched: 8. Per the germline V gene, CDR1 is MDHEN and CDR2 is SYDVKM.

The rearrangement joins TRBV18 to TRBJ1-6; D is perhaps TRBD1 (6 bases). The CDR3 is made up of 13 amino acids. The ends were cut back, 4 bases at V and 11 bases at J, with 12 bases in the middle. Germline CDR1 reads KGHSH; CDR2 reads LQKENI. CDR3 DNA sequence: TGTGCCAGCTCACTGGGACAAGGAACACCCCTCCACTTT. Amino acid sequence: CASSLGQGTPLHF.

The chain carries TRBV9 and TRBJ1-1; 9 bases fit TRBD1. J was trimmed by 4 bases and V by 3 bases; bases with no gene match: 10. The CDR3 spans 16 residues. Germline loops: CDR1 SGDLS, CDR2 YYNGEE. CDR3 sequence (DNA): TGTGCCAGCAGCGAGGGACAGGGAGTCGGAGGCACTGAAGCTTTCTTT. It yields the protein CASSEGQGVGGTEAFF.

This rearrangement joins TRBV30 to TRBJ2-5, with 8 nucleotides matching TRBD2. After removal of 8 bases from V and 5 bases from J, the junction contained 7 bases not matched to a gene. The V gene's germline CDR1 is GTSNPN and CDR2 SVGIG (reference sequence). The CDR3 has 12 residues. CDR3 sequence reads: CAVTGGAETQYF. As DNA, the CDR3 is TGTGCCGTGACCGGGGGGGCGGAGACCCAGTACTTC.

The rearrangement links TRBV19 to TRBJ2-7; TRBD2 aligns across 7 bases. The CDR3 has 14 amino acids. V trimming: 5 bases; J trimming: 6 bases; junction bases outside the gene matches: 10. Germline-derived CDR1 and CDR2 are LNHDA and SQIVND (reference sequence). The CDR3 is CASSAKSGALEQYF. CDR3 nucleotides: TGTGCCAGTAGTGCTAAAAGCGGGGCTCTCGAGCAGTACTTC.

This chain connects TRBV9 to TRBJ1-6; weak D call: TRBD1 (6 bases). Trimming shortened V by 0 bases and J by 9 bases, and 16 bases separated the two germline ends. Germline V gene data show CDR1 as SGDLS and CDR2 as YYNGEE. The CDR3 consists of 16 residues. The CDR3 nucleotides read TGTGCCAGCAGCGTAGACCCAGGGGCAAAGGGTTCACCCCTCCACTTT. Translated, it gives CASSVDPGAKGSPLHF.

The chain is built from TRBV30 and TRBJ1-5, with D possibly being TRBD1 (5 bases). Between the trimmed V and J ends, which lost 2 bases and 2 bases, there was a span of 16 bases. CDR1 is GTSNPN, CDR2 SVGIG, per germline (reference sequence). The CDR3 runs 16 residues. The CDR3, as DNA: TGTGCCTGGAGTCTCCAGGGCTTTACGGGCAATCAGCCCCAGCATTTT. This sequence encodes CAWSLQGFTGNQPQHF.

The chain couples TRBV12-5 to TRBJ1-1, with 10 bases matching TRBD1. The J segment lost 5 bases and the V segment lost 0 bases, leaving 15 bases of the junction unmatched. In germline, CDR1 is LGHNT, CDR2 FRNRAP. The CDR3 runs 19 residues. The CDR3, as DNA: TGTGCTAGTGGTTTGGTAGGGACAGGGGTTATCCCTTACGGAACTGAAGCTTTCTTT. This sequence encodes CASGLVGTGVIPYGTEAFF.

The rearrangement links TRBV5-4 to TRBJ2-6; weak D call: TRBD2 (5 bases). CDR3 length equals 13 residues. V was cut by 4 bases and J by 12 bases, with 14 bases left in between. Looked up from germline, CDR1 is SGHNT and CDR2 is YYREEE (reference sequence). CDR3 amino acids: CASSTVGSLVLTF. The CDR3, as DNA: TGTGCCAGCAGCACCGTGGGGAGCCTCGTCCTGACTTTC. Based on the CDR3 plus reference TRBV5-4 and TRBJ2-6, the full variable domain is ETGVTQSPTHLIKTRGQQVTLRCSSQSGHNTVSWYQQALGQGPQFIFQYYREEENGRGNFPPRFSGLQFPNYSSELNVNALELDDSALYLCASSTVGSLVLTFGAGSRLTVL.

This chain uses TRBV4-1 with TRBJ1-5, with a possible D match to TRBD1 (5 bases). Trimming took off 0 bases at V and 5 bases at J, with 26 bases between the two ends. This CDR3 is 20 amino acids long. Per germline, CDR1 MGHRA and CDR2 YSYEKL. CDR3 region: CASSQELGAAMGRADQPQHF. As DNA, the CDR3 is TGCGCCAGCAGCCAAGAATTAGGGGCTGCCATGGGCCGTGCCGATCAGCCCCAGCATTTT.

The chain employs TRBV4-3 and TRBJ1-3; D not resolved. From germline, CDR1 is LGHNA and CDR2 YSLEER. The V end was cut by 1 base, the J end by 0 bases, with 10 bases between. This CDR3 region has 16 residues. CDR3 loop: CASSQVLGFSGNTIYF. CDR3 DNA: TGCGCCAGCAGCCAAGTTCTGGGCTTCTCTGGAAACACCATATATTTT.

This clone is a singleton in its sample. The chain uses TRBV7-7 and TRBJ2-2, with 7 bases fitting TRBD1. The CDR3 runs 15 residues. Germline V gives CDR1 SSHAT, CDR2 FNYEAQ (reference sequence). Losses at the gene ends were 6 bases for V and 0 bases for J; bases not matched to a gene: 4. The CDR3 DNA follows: TGTGCCAGCAGACCGGGACAGTCGAACACCGGGGAGCTGTTTTTT. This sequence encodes CASRPGQSNTGELFF.

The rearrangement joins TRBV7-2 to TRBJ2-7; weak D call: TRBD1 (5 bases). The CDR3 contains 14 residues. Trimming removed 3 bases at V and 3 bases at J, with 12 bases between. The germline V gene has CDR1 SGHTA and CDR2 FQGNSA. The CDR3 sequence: CASSFPGFLYEQYF. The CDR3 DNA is TGTGCCAGCAGCTTTCCAGGGTTCCTCTACGAGCAGTACTTC.

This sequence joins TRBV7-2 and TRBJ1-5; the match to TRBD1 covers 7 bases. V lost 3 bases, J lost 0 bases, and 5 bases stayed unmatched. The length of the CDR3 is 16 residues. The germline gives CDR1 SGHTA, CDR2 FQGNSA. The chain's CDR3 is CASSFSTGYSNQPQHF. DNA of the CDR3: TGTGCCAGCAGCTTTTCGACAGGGTATAGCAATCAGCCCCAGCATTTT.

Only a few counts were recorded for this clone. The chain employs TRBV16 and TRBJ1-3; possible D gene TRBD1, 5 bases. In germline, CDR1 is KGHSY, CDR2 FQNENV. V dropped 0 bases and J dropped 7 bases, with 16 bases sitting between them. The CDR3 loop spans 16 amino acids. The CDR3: CASSQSATVEGNTIYF. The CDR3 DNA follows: TGTGCCAGCAGCCAATCGGCGACAGTGGAAGGCAACACCATATATTTT.

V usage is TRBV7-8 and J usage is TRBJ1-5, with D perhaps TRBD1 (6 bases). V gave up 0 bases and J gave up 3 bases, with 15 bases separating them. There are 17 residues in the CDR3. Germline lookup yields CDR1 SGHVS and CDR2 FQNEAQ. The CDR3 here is CASSLATTGTVNQPQHF. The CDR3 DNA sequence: TGTGCCAGCAGCTTAGCGACCACAGGGACGGTCAATCAGCCCCAGCATTTT.

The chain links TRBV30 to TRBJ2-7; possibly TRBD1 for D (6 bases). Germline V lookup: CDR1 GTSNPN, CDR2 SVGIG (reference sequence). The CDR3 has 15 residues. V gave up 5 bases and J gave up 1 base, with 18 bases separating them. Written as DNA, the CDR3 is TGTGCCTGGTCCCCTTTCTTGAGGGGGTCCTACGAGCAGTACTTC. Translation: CAWSPFLRGSYEQYF.

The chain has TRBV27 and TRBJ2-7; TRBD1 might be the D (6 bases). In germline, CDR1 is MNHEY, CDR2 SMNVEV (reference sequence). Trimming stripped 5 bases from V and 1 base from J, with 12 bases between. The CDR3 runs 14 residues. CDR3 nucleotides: TGTGCCAGCAGTAGTGGCAGGGGATCCTACGAGCAGTACTTC. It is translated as CASSSGRGSYEQYF.

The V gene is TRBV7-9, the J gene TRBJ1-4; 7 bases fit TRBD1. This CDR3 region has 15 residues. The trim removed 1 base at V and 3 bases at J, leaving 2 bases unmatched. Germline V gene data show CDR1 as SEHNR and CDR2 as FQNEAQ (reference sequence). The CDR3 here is CASSLGTGANEKLFF. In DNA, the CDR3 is TGTGCCAGCAGCTTAGGCACAGGGGCTAATGAAAAACTGTTTTTT.

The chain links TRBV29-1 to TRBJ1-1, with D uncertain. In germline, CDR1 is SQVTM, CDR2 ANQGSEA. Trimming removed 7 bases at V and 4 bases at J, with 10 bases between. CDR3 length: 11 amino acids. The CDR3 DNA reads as TGCAGCGACCATCGAGTCACTGAAGCTTTCTTT. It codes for CSDHRVTEAFF.

Written as DNA, the CDR3 is TGTGCCAGCAGTGAGGAACAGGGGAACACTGAAGCTTTCTTT. As protein: CASSEEQGNTEAFF. This chain links TRBV2 with TRBJ1-1; TRBD1 is a possible D gene (6 bases). CDR3 length equals 14 residues. Germline V CDR1 and CDR2: SNHLY, FYNNEI. Trimming took off 3 bases at V and 1 base at J, with 9 bases between the two ends.